This T cell receptor (beta chain) was sequenced for a study of T cell repertoires in cytomegalovirus infection. Study overall: Carrying CMV and the relevant HLA type showed in public TCR beta signatures. Study-level findings and limits: Accumulated public TCR beta family frequency recognized individuals carrying CMV together with the relevant HLA.

Germline lookup yields CDR1 SNHLY and CDR2 FYNNEI. Germline trimming cut 6 bases from V and 0 bases from J; bases unmatched to any gene: 6. This CDR3 region has 15 residues. A word on this clonotype: Antigen unknown.

TCRdb reprocessed the reads with MiXCR, giving one entry per CDR3 protein. The sample has about 830,000 distinct CDR3 sequences, about 33% seen once. The genes are TRBV2 and TRBJ2-3; TRBD1 aligns across 7 bases. Sequencing was performed on cultured CD8+ T cells from PBMCs, taken from culture after CMV antigen stimulation. The sequence was obtained from a human donor in good health (CMV status not recorded). Some clones in this sample may be carry-over from other donors' samples. As DNA, the CDR3 is TGTGCCAGCAGCCAAGGACAGGCAAGCACAGATACGCAGTATTTT. As protein: CASSQGQASTDTQYF.